These 23 T cell receptor beta chains were sequenced from one sample in a study of cytomegalovirus exposure and HLA in healthy donors. Amplification used 60 Vbeta primers and 13 Jbeta primers. Some clones are missing from TCRdb's copy, which holds only in-frame ones; the method was immunoSEQ multiplex PCR. This table holds 95,000 to 150,000 clones, 75% to 85% found once. The sample comprised PBMCs. Every receptor here comes from a woman between 50 and 59 years old in good health and CMV-seropositive.

The chain recombines TRBV29-1 with TRBJ2-4; tentatively, D is TRBD1 (5 bases). CDR3 length equals 12 residues. Trimming removed 4 bases at V and 2 bases at J, with 6 bases between. CDR1 and CDR2 (germline): SQVTM, ANQGSEA. CDR3 nucleotides: TGCAGCGTTGGACAGCCCAAAAACATTCAGTACTTC. Its protein product is CSVGQPKNIQYF.

The V gene is TRBV5-6, the J gene TRBJ2-7, with 7 bases identical to TRBD2. Germline V CDR1 and CDR2: SGHDT, YYEEEE. The CDR3 runs 14 residues. The V gene end was trimmed by 3 bases and the J gene end by 0 bases; junction bases not matched to a gene: 3. CDR3 nucleotides: TGTGCCAGCAGCTCGTTAGCGGGCTCCTACGAGCAGTACTTC. This translates into CASSSLAGSYEQYF.

In nucleotides, the CDR3 is TGTGCCAGCAGCCAGACAGGGGACACTGAAGCTTTCTTT. Protein: CASSQTGDTEAFF. The chain links TRBV7-3 to TRBJ1-1, with 8 nucleotides matching TRBD1. Germline CDR1 SGHTA, CDR2 FQGTGA. The CDR3 sequence is 13 residues long. With V trimmed by 5 bases and J by 3 bases, 2 bases remained unmatched.

This clone was seen a few times. The rearrangement links TRBV23-1 to TRBJ1-5, with no clear D. TRBV23-1 is an open reading frame whose function is uncertain. The CDR3 is made up of 14 amino acids. Trimming shortened V by 7 bases and J by 7 bases, and 17 bases separated the two germline ends. DNA of the CDR3: TGCGCCAGCACGTCGCGCAGGCCCAGGCAGCCCCAGCATTTT. The encoded protein is CASTSRRPRQPQHF.

V and J are TRBV10-3 and TRBJ1-6; 7 bases are a match to TRBD1. Looked up from germline, CDR1 is ENHRY and CDR2 is SYGVKD. The CDR3 is made up of 17 amino acids. The V gene end was trimmed by 2 bases and the J gene end by 2 bases; junction bases not matched to a gene: 6. CDR3 loop: CAISEGQDRAYNSPLHF. In DNA, the CDR3 is TGTGCCATCAGTGAGGGACAAGACAGGGCCTATAATTCACCCCTCCACTTT.

V gene TRBV1 combines with J gene TRBJ2-5; TRBD2, the table's D call, was not compared with the DNA. TRBV1 is a pseudogene. The CDR3 spans 14 residues. DNA for the CDR3: TGCACCAGCACCAGGACTAGCGGGGAAGAGACCCAGTACTTC. Its translation is CTSTRTSGEETQYF.

V and J are TRBV30 and TRBJ1-5; no clear D gene. Trimming shortened V by 0 bases and J by 5 bases, and 20 bases separated the two germline ends. The V gene's germline CDR1 is GTSNPN and CDR2 SVGIG (reference sequence). The CDR3 covers 17 residues. The CDR3 protein is CAWSVYRTPQGHQPQHF. The CDR3 DNA is TGTGCCTGGAGTGTTTACCGGACTCCCCAAGGCCATCAGCCCCAGCATTTT.

The chain joins TRBV19 to TRBJ2-5; 9 bases agree with TRBD1. The trim removed 6 bases at V and 2 bases at J, leaving 4 bases unmatched. Germline V gene data show CDR1 as LNHDA and CDR2 as SQIVND (reference sequence). The length of the CDR3 is 14 residues. Here the CDR3 DNA reads TGTGCCAGTAGCTTACAGGGGGCACAAGAGACCCAGTACTTC. This translates into CASSLQGAQETQYF.

The genes are TRBV7-6 and TRBJ2-2; 10 bases match TRBD2. The CDR3 totals 17 residues. Germline CDR1 and CDR2: SGHVS and FNYEAQ. Unmatched junction bases numbered 3, after V lost 2 bases and J lost 0 bases. The CDR3 coding sequence is TGTGCCAGCAGCTTAATAGCGGGAGGACCGAACACCGGGGAGCTGTTTTTT. Protein product: CASSLIAGGPNTGELFF.

This rearrangement joins TRBV7-6 to TRBJ2-1; 9 bases align to TRBD2. The germline CDR1 and CDR2 sequences are SGHVS and FNYEAQ. This CDR3 spans 15 amino acids. V shed 2 bases and J 4 bases; nucleotides not matched to a gene: 3. The CDR3 nucleotides are TGTGCCAGCAGCTTACTAGCGGGAACGTACAATGAGCAGTTCTTC. The encoded protein is CASSLLAGTYNEQFF.

The genes are TRBV9 and TRBJ2-1, with 7 bases fitting TRBD2. The trim removed 3 bases at V and 3 bases at J, leaving 15 bases unmatched. The CDR3 has 18 residues. Germline assignment: CDR1 SGDLS and CDR2 YYNGEE. The CDR3 spells CASSARSAPSGLYNEQFF. The CDR3, as DNA: TGTGCCAGCAGCGCGCGATCGGCTCCTAGCGGACTCTACAATGAGCAGTTCTTC.

The chain links TRBV2 to TRBJ2-5, with TRBD2 identical over 7 bases. Germline CDR1 and CDR2: SNHLY and FYNNEI. There are 16 residues in the CDR3. Losses at the gene ends were 3 bases for V and 4 bases for J; bases not matched to a gene: 11. The CDR3 nucleotides are TGTGCCAGCAGTGATGATAAGCGGGGTTCGGTAGAGACCCAGTACTTC. This encodes CASSDDKRGSVETQYF.

V and J are TRBV5-1 and TRBJ2-3; TRBD2 matches 13 bases. Germline loops: CDR1 SGHRS, CDR2 YFSETQ. The CDR3 consists of 20 residues. V gave up 3 bases and J gave up 3 bases; unmatched junction bases: 16. CDR3 nucleotides: TGCGCCAGCAGCTCCCGGACAGGCAGGACTAGCGGGAGTTGGACAGATACGCAGTATTTT. Translated, it gives CASSSRTGRTSGSWTDTQYF.

The CDR3 spells CASSGGLAAYSYNEQFF. CDR3 nucleotides: TGTGCCAGCAGTGGTGGACTAGCGGCCTACTCCTACAATGAGCAGTTCTTC. The chain links TRBV27 to TRBJ2-1; 10 nucleotides align to TRBD2. From germline, CDR1 is MNHEY and CDR2 SMNVEV (reference sequence). V gave up 5 bases and J gave up 0 bases; unmatched junction bases: 7. CDR3 length equals 17 residues.

This chain connects TRBV7-9 to TRBJ1-2, with D hard to call. Germline assignment: CDR1 SEHNR and CDR2 FQNEAQ (reference sequence). V lost 3 bases, J lost 6 bases, and 11 bases lay in between. The CDR3 has 13 residues. Here the CDR3 DNA reads TGTGCCAGCAGCTTCCCGGGAGGCCATGGCTACACCTTC. It codes for CASSFPGGHGYTF.

J is TRBJ2-7 and V is TRBV4-1; tentatively, D is TRBD1 (6 bases). V was trimmed by 1 base and J by 2 bases, leaving 12 bases between them. The germline CDR1 and CDR2 sequences are MGHRA and YSYEKL. CDR3 length: 15 residues. CDR3 residues: CASSQAPGTTYEQYF. The CDR3 DNA sequence: TGCGCCAGCAGCCAAGCTCCCGGGACAACCTACGAGCAGTACTTC.

The chain links TRBV7-2 to TRBJ2-3; tentative D call: TRBD2 (6 bases). CDR1 and CDR2 (germline): SGHTA, FQGNSA. The V and J ends lost 5 bases and 2 bases respectively, with 14 bases between them. This CDR3 has 15 amino acids. DNA for the CDR3: TGTGCCAGCAGCCATGTGCGGGGATTCACAGATACGCAGTATTTT. This sequence encodes CASSHVRGFTDTQYF.

The rearrangement joins TRBV6-5 to TRBJ1-4, with TRBD1 matching over 9 bases. Germline V gene sequence: CDR1 MNHEY, CDR2 SVGAGI. Trimming at V came to 0 bases and at J to 8 bases, leaving 7 bases not matched to a gene. This CDR3 comprises 16 residues. CDR3 sequence: CASSYSMTGGSEKLFF. The DNA of the CDR3 is TGTGCCAGCAGTTACTCCATGACAGGGGGTAGCGAAAAACTGTTTTTT.

This clone was observed a handful of times. V gene TRBV7-2 combines with J gene TRBJ2-5; TRBD1 is a possible D gene (6 bases). The CDR3 sequence is 16 residues long. CDR1 and CDR2 from the germline V gene are SGHTA and FQGNSA. The ends were cut back, 4 bases at V and 1 base at J, with 16 bases in the middle. The CDR3 DNA follows: TGTGCCAGCAGCTCCCAGGGGCAAGGGGCCCAAGAGACCCAGTACTTC. Protein sequence: CASSSQGQGAQETQYF.

With respect to this clone: In the same sample, other DNA sequences code for this CDR3. This chain links TRBV5-1 with TRBJ1-1, with 8 bases matching TRBD1. The CDR3 runs 15 residues. The V gene's germline CDR1 is SGHRS and CDR2 YFSETQ. Trimming removed 0 bases from V and 2 bases from J; junction bases left unmatched: 3. In DNA form, the CDR3 reads TGCGCCAGCAGCTTGGTCGGGACAGGAAACACTGAAGCTTTCTTT. Its translation: CASSLVGTGNTEAFF.

The chain is built from TRBV7-9 and TRBJ1-2; D is unclear. CDR3 length: 14 residues. V lost 5 bases and J lost 0, with 10 bases in between. CDR1 is SEHNR, CDR2 FQNEAQ, per germline (reference sequence). In DNA, the CDR3 is TGTGCCAGCAGCGCCTCGGAGGCTAACTATGGCTACACCTTC. Protein: CASSASEANYGYTF.

The genes are TRBV5-4 and TRBJ2-3; D may be TRBD2 (5 bases). V lost 2 bases, J lost 2 bases, and 9 bases lay in between. This CDR3 spans 14 amino acids. Per germline, CDR1 SGHNT and CDR2 YYREEE (reference sequence). DNA for the CDR3: TGTGCCAGCAGCTTCTGGGAGTTCACAGATACGCAGTATTTT. It encodes CASSFWEFTDTQYF.

This clone appeared a single time. The chain is built from TRBV10-3 and TRBJ1-2; 10 bases are a match to TRBD1. V trimming: 9 bases; J trimming: 6 bases; junction bases outside the gene matches: 4. CDR3 length: 12 amino acids. CDR1 and CDR2 from the germline V gene are ENHRY and SYGVKD. The DNA of the CDR3 is TGTGCCATAAACGGACAGGGGGATGGCTACACCTTC. The encoded protein is CAINGQGDGYTF.